A single sample is the source of the 19 T cell receptor beta chains below, sequenced in a study of OX40 agonist ivuxolimab in advanced cancers. Measured with immunoSEQ multiplex PCR; TCRdb has only the in-frame clones, and not every one. Found here are more than 25,000 clones, approximately 86% of them singletons; the top ten hold 25% to 30%. This specimen was CD4+ or CD8+ T cells sorted from blood, taken in a trial of the OX40 agonist ivuxolimab. Receptors originate from an adult with an advanced solid tumor such as melanoma, head and neck, liver or kidney cancer.

J is TRBJ1-1 and V is TRBV7-9; 7 bases are shared with TRBD1. CDR1 SEHNR and CDR2 FQNEAQ come from the germline V gene (reference sequence). Trimming took 1 base from V and 3 from J; bases not matched to a gene: 5. The length of the CDR3 is 15 residues. CDR3 loop: CASSLVGTEHTEAFF. Written as DNA, the CDR3 is TGTGCCAGCAGCTTAGTGGGGACAGAGCACACTGAAGCTTTCTTT.

The CDR3, as DNA: TGTGCCAGCAGCCAGGGACAGGGTTCCTCTGGAAACACCATATATTTT. Protein sequence: CASSQGQGSSGNTIYF. This rearrangement joins TRBV13 to TRBJ1-3; 9 nucleotides line up with TRBD1. The CDR3 covers 16 residues. With 5 bases clipped from V and 0 bases from J, the junction kept 5 bases outside the gene matches. CDR1 is PRHDT and CDR2 is FYEKMQ in the germline V gene (reference sequence).

The chain employs TRBV11-1 and TRBJ1-1; a possible D gene is TRBD1 (6 bases). This CDR3 comprises 17 residues. CDR1 is SGHAT, CDR2 FQDESV, per germline (reference sequence). With 5 bases removed from V and 3 bases from J, the gap between germline ends came to 22 bases. The CDR3 sequence is CASSPGRGKRGDTEAFF. CDR3 in DNA: TGTGCCAGCAGCCCTGGGAGGGGGAAGAGAGGGGACACTGAAGCTTTCTTT.

The V and J genes are TRBV9 and TRBJ2-3, with TRBD2 matching 7 bases. Germline CDR1 reads SGDLS; CDR2 reads YYNGEE. This CDR3 is built from 15 residues. J gave up 4 bases and V 0 bases, and 5 bases lay outside the gene matches. CDR3 DNA: TGTGCCAGCAGCGTAGTGGGAGGGCCCTCAGATACGCAGTATTTT. Protein: CASSVVGGPSDTQYF.

The rearrangement joins TRBV11-2 to TRBJ2-7, with D perhaps TRBD1 (5 bases). Germline loops: CDR1 SGHAT, CDR2 FQNNGV. The CDR3 consists of 15 residues. V lost 1 base and J 3 bases, leaving 13 bases between the germline ends. The CDR3 DNA reads as TGTGCCAGCAGCTTAGTAGAATCGGACAACTACGAGCAGTACTTC. Translation gives CASSLVESDNYEQYF.

This chain connects TRBV27 to TRBJ1-4, with 8 bases fitting TRBD1. CDR1 MNHEY and CDR2 SMNVEV come from the germline V gene (reference sequence). This CDR3 has 14 amino acids. J gave up 7 bases and V 6 bases, and 7 bases lay outside the gene matches. CDR3 nucleotide sequence: TGTGCCAGCAGAACTCGACAGGGGCGTGAAAAACTGTTTTTT. As protein: CASRTRQGREKLFF.

This chain links TRBV9 with TRBJ2-5; 14 bases map to TRBD2. V was clipped by 5 bases and J by 5 bases; unmatched bases: 11. The length of the CDR3 is 17 residues. CDR1 is SGDLS, CDR2 YYNGEE, per germline. The CDR3 sequence: CASRRPGLAGERETQYF. In DNA form, the CDR3 reads TGTGCCAGCAGACGACCGGGACTAGCGGGAGAGAGGGAGACCCAGTACTTC.

The CDR3 reads CASSEAIRSGANVLTF. The CDR3 region has the DNA TGTGCCAGCAGTGAAGCGATCAGGTCTGGGGCCAACGTCCTGACTTTC. This rearrangement joins TRBV2 to TRBJ2-6; no clear D. V gave up 0 bases and J gave up 1 base, with 7 bases separating them. Germline CDR1 is SNHLY and CDR2 is FYNNEI. CDR3 length: 16 residues.

This clone was recorded only once. The chain couples TRBV10-3 to TRBJ2-5; D is ambiguous. The length of the CDR3 is 13 residues. CDR1 is ENHRY and CDR2 is SYGVKD in the germline V gene. V was shortened by 3 bases and J by 5 bases, with 10 bases between the two germline ends. The CDR3 coding sequence is TGTGCCATCAGTGACCATGGCATGGAGACCCAGTACTTC. This encodes CAISDHGMETQYF.

V is TRBV7-9 and J is TRBJ2-3; 10 nucleotides agree with TRBD2. V dropped 4 bases and J dropped 2; count of bases not matched to a gene: 6. Germline loops: CDR1 SEHNR, CDR2 FQNEAQ (reference sequence). The CDR3 covers 16 residues. The CDR3 region is CASSSPGLAITDTQYF. The CDR3 DNA reads as TGTGCCAGCAGCTCGCCGGGACTAGCGATCACAGATACGCAGTATTTT.

This clone has only one observation. This chain links TRBV6-5 with TRBJ2-5, with D uncertain. There are 12 residues in the CDR3. Germline CDR1 and CDR2: MNHEY and SVGAGI. V dropped 6 bases and J dropped 1 base, with 6 bases sitting between them. The CDR3 is CASRKIQETQYF. CDR3 DNA: TGTGCCAGCAGAAAGATCCAAGAGACCCAGTACTTC.

The chain recombines TRBV15 with TRBJ2-5, with TRBD2 matching over 8 bases. The CDR3 has 15 amino acids. Trimming cost V 2 bases and J 1 base; bases outside gene matches: 3. Germline V lookup: CDR1 LNHNV, CDR2 YYDKDF (reference sequence). CDR3 region: CATSRMSGSQETQYF. CDR3 sequence (DNA): TGTGCCACCAGCAGAATGAGCGGGAGCCAAGAGACCCAGTACTTC.

V and J are TRBV9 and TRBJ2-4; D may be TRBD1 (6 bases). Germline assignment: CDR1 SGDLS and CDR2 YYNGEE. The CDR3 spans 13 residues. V lost 5 bases, J lost 11 bases, and 17 bases lay in between. In nucleotides, the CDR3 is TGTGCCAGCAGTAAAAACATTGGGGGCGTTCAGTACTTC. It encodes CASSKNIGGVQYF.

This clone was seen a few times. The chain employs TRBV7-9 and TRBJ2-5; TRBD2 matches at 7 bases. J was trimmed by 1 base and V by 5 bases; bases with no gene match: 10. The CDR3 totals 16 residues. CDR1 SEHNR and CDR2 FQNEAQ come from the germline V gene (reference sequence). DNA for the CDR3: TGTGCCAGCAGCCTGGCCGGCGGGAGAGCCCAAGAGACCCAGTACTTC. It is translated as CASSLAGGRAQETQYF.

The chain's CDR3 is CASSMGGSRSNQPQHF. In DNA, the CDR3 is TGTGCCAGCAGCATGGGCGGGTCTCGGAGCAATCAGCCCCAGCATTTT. The rearrangement links TRBV7-8 to TRBJ1-5; D ambiguous. Germline V gene lookup returns CDR1 SGHVS and CDR2 FQNEAQ. This CDR3 has 16 amino acids. The ends were cut back, 5 bases at V and 1 base at J, with 15 bases in the middle.

CDR3 residues: CASGPPNTDTQYF. The CDR3 nucleotides are TGCGCCAGTGGACCCCCGAACACAGATACGCAGTATTTT. The chain has TRBV10-1 and TRBJ2-3; D gene ambiguous. The germline V gene has CDR1 WNHNN and CDR2 SYGVQD (reference sequence). This CDR3 is 13 amino acids long. The ends were cut back, 9 bases at V and 2 bases at J, with 12 bases in the middle.

This chain uses TRBV7-6 with TRBJ2-5, with D unclear. The ends were cut back, 2 bases at V and 4 bases at J, with 11 bases in the middle. Looked up from germline, CDR1 is SGHVS and CDR2 is FNYEAQ. This CDR3 region has 14 residues. The CDR3 bases are TGTGCCAGCAGCTTATTTATAGGGCGAGAGACCCAGTACTTC. It yields the protein CASSLFIGRETQYF. Full variable domain (outside the CDR3, taken from reference TRBV7-6 and TRBJ2-5): GAGVSQSPRYKVTKRGQDVALRCDPISGHVSLYWYRQALGQGPEFLTYFNYEAQQDKSGLPNDRFSAERPEGSISTLTIQRTEQRDSAMYRCASSLFIGRETQYFGPGTRLLVL.

The chain has TRBV11-1 and TRBJ2-7; unclear D gene. CDR1 is SGHAT, CDR2 FQDESV, per germline (reference sequence). V was shortened by 9 bases and J by 0 bases, with 12 bases between the two germline ends. This CDR3 region has 13 residues. CDR3 protein: CASRHKSSYEQYF. In nucleotides, the CDR3 is TGTGCCAGTCGTCATAAGAGCTCCTACGAGCAGTACTTC.

This sequence joins TRBV5-1 and TRBJ1-1, with TRBD1 matching 9 bases. The length of the CDR3 is 15 residues. The junction had 3 bases not matched to a gene; V was cut back by 3 bases and J by 0 bases. Per germline, CDR1 SGHRS and CDR2 YFSETQ. Here the CDR3 DNA reads TGCGCCAGCAGCTCCGGACAGGGGCTGAACACTGAAGCTTTCTTT. Protein sequence: CASSSGQGLNTEAFF. Complete variable domain (other parts from reference TRBV5-1 and TRBJ1-1): KAGVTQTPRYLIKTRGQQVTLSCSPISGHRSVSWYQQTPGQGLQFLFEYFSETQRNKGNFPGRFSGRQFSNSRSEMNVSTLELGDSALYLCASSSGQGLNTEAFFGQGTRLTVV.